These 9 T cell receptor beta chains were all obtained from the same sample, sequenced in a study of CD8+ T cells in alopecia areata. After isolation, RNA underwent reverse transcription to generate cDNA as the sequencing template. Assay: immunoSEQ multiplex PCR; the TCRdb copy retains only in-frame clones and omits some. The table records 70,000 to 95,000 clones, about 51% of them present only once. The source material was NKG2D-high CD8+ T cells sorted from blood. The receptors were sampled from a human donor with alopecia areata.

This clone showed up just a few times. The chain uses TRBV19 and TRBJ1-1, with no clear D. Germline assignment: CDR1 LNHDA and CDR2 SQIVND (reference sequence). The length of the CDR3 is 15 residues. V was shortened by 3 bases and J by 4 bases, with 15 bases between the two germline ends. The CDR3 sequence: CASSMLLEERTEAFF. CDR3 bases: TGTGCCAGTAGTATGTTGCTTGAGGAGCGCACTGAAGCTTTCTTT.

J is TRBJ2-2 and V is TRBV30, with 7 bases lining up with TRBD2. Trimming cost V 3 bases and J 5 bases; bases outside gene matches: 6. Germline loops: CDR1 GTSNPN, CDR2 SVGIG (reference sequence). CDR3 size: 14 residues. CDR3 sequence (DNA): TGTGCCTGGAGGCCGGGGGGACTGACCGGGGAGCTGTTTTTT. Translation: CAWRPGGLTGELFF.

The chain combines TRBV5-1 with TRBJ2-7; D is undetermined. Deletions cut 0 bases from V and 2 bases from J, with 9 bases between. This CDR3 comprises 14 residues. Germline CDR1 reads SGHRS; CDR2 reads YFSETQ. For the CDR3, the DNA is TGCGCCAGCAGCTTGGAGGGTGGAACCTACGAGCAGTACTTC. As protein: CASSLEGGTYEQYF.

The chain has TRBV4-1 and TRBJ2-3, with a weak D call TRBD2 (5 bases). Trimming cost V 1 base and J 0 bases, with 8 bases left between them. Germline CDR1 reads MGHRA; CDR2 reads YSYEKL. CDR3 length: 15 residues. CDR3 coding DNA: TGCGCCAGCAGCCAAGTTAGCGTTAGCACAGATACGCAGTATTTT. It encodes CASSQVSVSTDTQYF.

Only a few counts were recorded for this clone. The genes are TRBV4-1 and TRBJ2-7; D is unresolved. This CDR3 is built from 14 residues. Looked up from germline, CDR1 is MGHRA and CDR2 is YSYEKL. The V gene lost 4 bases and the J gene lost 4 bases, with 14 bases spanning the gap. CDR3 amino acids: CASSPGPGQYEQYF. The CDR3 DNA follows: TGCGCCAGCAGCCCCGGCCCGGGCCAATACGAGCAGTACTTC.

This clone has more than one count but fewer than ten. The chain recombines TRBV7-9 with TRBJ2-1; no firm D call. The ends were cut back, 5 bases at V and 7 bases at J, with 18 bases in the middle. CDR1 is SEHNR and CDR2 is FQNEAQ in the germline V gene (reference sequence). The CDR3 is 15 residues long. CDR3 DNA sequence: TGTGCCAGCAGCCCCGCGGCCTCAACTGGGAATGAGCAGTTCTTC. Protein: CASSPAASTGNEQFF.

This clone was observed a few times. This rearrangement joins TRBV6-5 to TRBJ2-7; tentatively, D is TRBD2 (7 bases). Trimming cost V 6 bases and J 9 bases, with 21 bases left between them. CDR3 size: 14 residues. CDR1 MNHEY and CDR2 SVGAGI come from the germline V gene. As DNA, the CDR3 is TGTGCCAGCAGCCACTGGGAGGGGGAAGCCGGGCAGTACTTC. It translates to CASSHWEGEAGQYF.

A few counts support this clone. The CDR3 reads CASSPELSGANVLTF. The CDR3 nucleotides are TGTGCCAGCAGCCCAGAACTCTCTGGGGCCAACGTCCTGACTTTC. J is TRBJ2-6 and V is TRBV11-2, with D uncertain. This CDR3 contains 15 residues. CDR1 and CDR2 from the germline V gene are SGHAT and FQNNGV. Trimming stripped 5 bases from V and 0 bases from J, with 8 bases between.

The genes are TRBV29-1 and TRBJ2-5; 8 bases map to TRBD1. The J call could be wrong; TRBJ2-7 is a better fit for the DNA end. Germline V lookup: CDR1 SQVTM, CDR2 ANQGSEA. This CDR3 spans 12 amino acids. CDR3 in DNA: TGCAGCGTTAGGACAGGGACGGCCGAGCAGTACTTC. Translated, it gives CSVRTGTAEQYF.